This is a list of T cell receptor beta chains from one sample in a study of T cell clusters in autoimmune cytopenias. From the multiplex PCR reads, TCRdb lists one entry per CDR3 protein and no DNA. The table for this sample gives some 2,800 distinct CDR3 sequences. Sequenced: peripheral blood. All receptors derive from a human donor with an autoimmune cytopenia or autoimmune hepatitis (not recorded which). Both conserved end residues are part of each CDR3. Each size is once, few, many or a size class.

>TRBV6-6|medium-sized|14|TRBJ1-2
CASSEAHGARGYTF
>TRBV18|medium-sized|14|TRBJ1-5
CASSQETGDQPQHF
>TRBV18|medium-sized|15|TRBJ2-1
CASSRGDSGNAPQFF
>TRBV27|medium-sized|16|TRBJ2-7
CASSFNTGTGTYEQYF
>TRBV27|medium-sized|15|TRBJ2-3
CASSLFERGRDTQYF
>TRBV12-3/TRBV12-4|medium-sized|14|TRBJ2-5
CASSSYMATETQYF
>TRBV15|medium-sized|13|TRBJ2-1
CATSRVGFPEQFF
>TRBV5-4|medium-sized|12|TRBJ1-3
CASSLDGNTIYF
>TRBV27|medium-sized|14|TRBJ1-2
CASSSGTGANGYTF
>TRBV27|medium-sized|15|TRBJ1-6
CASSLREGTNSPLHF
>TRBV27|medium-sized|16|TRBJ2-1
CASSSYSGLATDEQFF
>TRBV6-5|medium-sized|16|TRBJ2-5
CASSYSAGGPTETQYF
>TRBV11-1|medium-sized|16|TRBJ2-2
CASSLRTSPNTGELFF
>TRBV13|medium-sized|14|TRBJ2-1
CASSVRTGGDEQFF
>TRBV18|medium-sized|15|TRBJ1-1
CASSPIPDMNTEAFF
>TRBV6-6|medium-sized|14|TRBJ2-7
CASSTIADRYEQYF
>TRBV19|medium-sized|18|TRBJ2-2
CASSLRTSGRTNTGELFF